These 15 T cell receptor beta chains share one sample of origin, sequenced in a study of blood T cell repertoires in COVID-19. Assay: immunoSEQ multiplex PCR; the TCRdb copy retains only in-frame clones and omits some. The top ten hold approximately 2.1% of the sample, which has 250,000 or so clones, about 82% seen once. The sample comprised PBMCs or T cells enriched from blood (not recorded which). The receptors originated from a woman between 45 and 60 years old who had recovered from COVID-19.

The CDR3 DNA follows: TGTGCCAGCAGCTTAGATCGGCGAGGTTGGACTGAAGCTTTCTTT. Translation gives CASSLDRRGWTEAFF. V usage is TRBV11-2 and J usage is TRBJ1-1; D call uncertain. The CDR3 length is 15 residues. Germline V lookup: CDR1 SGHAT, CDR2 FQNNGV. V was clipped by 0 bases and J by 5 bases, with 13 bases between them.

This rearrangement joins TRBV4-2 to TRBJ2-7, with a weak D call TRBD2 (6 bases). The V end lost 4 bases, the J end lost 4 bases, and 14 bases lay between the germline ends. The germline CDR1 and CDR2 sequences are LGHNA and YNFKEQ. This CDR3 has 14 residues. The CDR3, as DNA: TGTGCCAGCAGCCGAACCCGGGACTTGTACGAGCAGTACTTC. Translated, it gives CASSRTRDLYEQYF.

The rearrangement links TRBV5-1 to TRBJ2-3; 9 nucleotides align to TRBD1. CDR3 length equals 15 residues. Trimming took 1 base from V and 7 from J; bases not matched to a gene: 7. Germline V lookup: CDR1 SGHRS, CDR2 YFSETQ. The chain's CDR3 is CASSLSTGGLHTQYF. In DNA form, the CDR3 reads TGCGCCAGCAGCTTGTCGACAGGGGGTTTGCATACGCAGTATTTT. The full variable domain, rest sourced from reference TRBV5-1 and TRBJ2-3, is KAGVTQTPRYLIKTRGQQVTLSCSPISGHRSVSWYQQTPGQGLQFLFEYFSETQRNKGNFPGRFSGRQFSNSRSEMNVSTLELGDSALYLCASSLSTGGLHTQYFGPGTRLTVL.

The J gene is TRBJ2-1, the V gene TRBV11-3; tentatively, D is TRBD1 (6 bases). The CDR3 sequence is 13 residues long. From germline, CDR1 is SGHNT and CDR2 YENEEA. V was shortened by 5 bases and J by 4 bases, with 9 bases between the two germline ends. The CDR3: CASSPGAYNEQFF. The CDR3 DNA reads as TGTGCCAGCAGCCCAGGGGCTTACAATGAGCAGTTCTTC.

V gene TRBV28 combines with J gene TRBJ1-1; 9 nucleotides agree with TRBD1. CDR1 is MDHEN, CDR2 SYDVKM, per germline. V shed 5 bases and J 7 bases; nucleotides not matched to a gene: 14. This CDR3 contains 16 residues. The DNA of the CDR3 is TGTGCCAGCAGTACCCAACGACAGGGGGATAGATATGAAGCTTTCTTT. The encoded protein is CASSTQRQGDRYEAFF.

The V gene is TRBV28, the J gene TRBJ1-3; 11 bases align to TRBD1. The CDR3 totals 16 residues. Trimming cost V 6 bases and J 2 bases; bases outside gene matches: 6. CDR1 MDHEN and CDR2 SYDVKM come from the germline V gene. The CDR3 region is CASRSGTGGTGNTIYF. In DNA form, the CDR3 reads TGTGCCAGCAGGTCCGGGACAGGGGGTACTGGAAACACCATATATTTT. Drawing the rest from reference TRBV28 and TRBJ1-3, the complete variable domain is DVKVTQSSRYLVKRTGEKVFLECVQDMDHENMFWYRQDPGLGLRLIYFSYDVKMKEKGDIPEGYSVSREKKERFSLILESASTNQTSMYLCASRSGTGGTGNTIYFGEGSWLTVV.

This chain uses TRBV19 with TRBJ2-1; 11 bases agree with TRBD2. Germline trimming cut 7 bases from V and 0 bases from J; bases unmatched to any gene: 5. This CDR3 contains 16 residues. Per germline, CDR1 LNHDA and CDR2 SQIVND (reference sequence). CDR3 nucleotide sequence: TGTGCCAGTAACCCTAGCGGGGGGACCTCCTACAATGAGCAGTTCTTC. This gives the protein CASNPSGGTSYNEQFF.

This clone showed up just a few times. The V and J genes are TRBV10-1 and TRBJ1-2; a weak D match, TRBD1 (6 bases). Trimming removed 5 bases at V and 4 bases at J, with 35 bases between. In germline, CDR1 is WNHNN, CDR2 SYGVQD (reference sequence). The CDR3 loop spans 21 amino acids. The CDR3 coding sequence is TGCGCCAGCAGTCCCCACGAGGAGCTTGTCGGGGGGCGCGTAGGAGTCTATGGCTACACCTTC. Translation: CASSPHEELVGGRVGVYGYTF.

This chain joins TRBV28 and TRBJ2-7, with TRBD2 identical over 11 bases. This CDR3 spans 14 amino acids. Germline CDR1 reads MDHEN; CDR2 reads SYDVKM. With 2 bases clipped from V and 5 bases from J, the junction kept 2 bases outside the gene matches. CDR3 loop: CASSLGTSGHEQYF. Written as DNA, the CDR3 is TGTGCCAGCAGTTTAGGGACTAGCGGTCACGAGCAGTACTTC.

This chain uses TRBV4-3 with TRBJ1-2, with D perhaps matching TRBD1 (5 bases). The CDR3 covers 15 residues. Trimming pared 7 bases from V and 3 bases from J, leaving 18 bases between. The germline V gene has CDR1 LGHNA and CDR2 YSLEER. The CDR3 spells CASNNIQQADYGYTF. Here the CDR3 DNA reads TGCGCCAGCAACAACATCCAACAGGCGGACTATGGCTACACCTTC.

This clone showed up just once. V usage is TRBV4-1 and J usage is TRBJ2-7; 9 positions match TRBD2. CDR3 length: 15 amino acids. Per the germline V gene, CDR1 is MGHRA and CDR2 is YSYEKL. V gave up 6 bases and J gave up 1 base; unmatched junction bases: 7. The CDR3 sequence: CASRSISGRSYEQYF. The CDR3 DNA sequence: TGCGCCAGCAGATCCATAAGCGGGAGGTCCTACGAGCAGTACTTC.

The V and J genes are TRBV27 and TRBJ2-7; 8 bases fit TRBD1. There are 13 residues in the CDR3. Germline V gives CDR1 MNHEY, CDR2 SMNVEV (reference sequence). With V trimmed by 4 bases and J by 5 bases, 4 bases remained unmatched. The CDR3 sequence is CASSWTGFDEQYF. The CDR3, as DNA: TGTGCCAGCAGTTGGACAGGGTTCGACGAGCAGTACTTC.

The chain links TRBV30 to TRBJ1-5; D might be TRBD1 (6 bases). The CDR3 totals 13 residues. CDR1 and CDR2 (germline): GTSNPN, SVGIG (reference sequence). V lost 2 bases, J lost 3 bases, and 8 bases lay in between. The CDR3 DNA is TGTGCCTGGAGTCGACAGGACAATCAGCCCCAGCATTTT. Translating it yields CAWSRQDNQPQHF.

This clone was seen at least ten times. The CDR3 nucleotides are TGTGCCAGCAGCCAGGGCAGGGTGAACACTGAAGCTTTCTTT. Translation gives CASSQGRVNTEAFF. The chain joins TRBV14 to TRBJ1-1, with D maybe TRBD1 (5 bases). CDR3 size: 14 residues. The germline V gene encodes CDR1 SGHDN and CDR2 FVKESK. V gave up 3 bases and J gave up 0 bases, with 8 bases separating them.

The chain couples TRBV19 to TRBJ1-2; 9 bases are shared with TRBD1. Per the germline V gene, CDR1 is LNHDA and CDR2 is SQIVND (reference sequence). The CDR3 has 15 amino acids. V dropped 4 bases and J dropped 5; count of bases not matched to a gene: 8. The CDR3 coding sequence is TGTGCCAGTAGTACCCGAACCGGGACAGGGTATGGCTACACCTTC. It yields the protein CASSTRTGTGYGYTF.